One T cell receptor (beta chain) is described in this entry. What it recognizes is unknown. Random hexamers were used to reverse transcribe the RNA input (about 0.5 to 1 ug). TCRdb re-called the immunoSEQ multiplex PCR reads through MiXCR, storing one row per CDR3 protein. The repertoire holds roughly 250,000 distinct CDR3 sequences, with 95% to 97% as singletons. The V gene's germline CDR1 is SGHDN and CDR2 FVKESK. The CDR3 loop spans 15 amino acids. J gave up 1 base and V 4 bases, and 3 bases lay outside the gene matches. The data were taken from a study of CD8 T cells in Susac syndrome. Study-level points and caveats: There was no clonal expansion in the CD4+ T cell repertoires of Susac syndrome.

The patients with Susac syndrome were individuals who fulfilled the recently defined diagnostic criteria for disease that was either definite or probable. CD8+ and CD4+ T cells were negatively isolated; TEMRA cells were FACS-enriched. Sample: CD4+ T cells from PBMCs. The chain couples TRBV14 to TRBJ1-1; 10 bases agree with TRBD1. The TCR originated in a human donor with Susac syndrome. CDR3 in DNA: TGTGCCAGCAGCCCCCGGGACAGGGGGAACACTGAAGCTTTCTTT. It is translated as CASSPRDRGNTEAFF.